What follows are 10 T cell receptor beta chains derived from one specimen sequenced in a study of control samples from healthy donors and cancer patients. Here immunoSEQ multiplex PCR was the method, and the copy in TCRdb shows in-frame clones only, minus some. The sample holds 100,000 to 150,000 clones; around nine tenths are singletons and the top ten take roughly 2.7%. Sequenced sample: blood. All receptors come from a man between 40 and 49 years old in good health.

The chain uses TRBV21-1 and TRBJ1-5; the DNA was not used to check the table's D call, TRBD1. TRBV21-1 has pseudogene status. This CDR3 is built from 14 residues. The CDR3 nucleotides read TGTGCCAGCTATAAGGCAGGGCTTGGTCAGCCCCAGCATTTT. Protein product: CASYKAGLGQPQHF.

J is TRBJ2-2 and V is TRBV7-9; 9 positions match TRBD1. The CDR3 extends over 14 amino acids. J was trimmed by 8 bases and V by 6 bases; bases with no gene match: 7. CDR1 and CDR2 from the germline V gene are SEHNR and FQNEAQ (reference sequence). The CDR3 loop reads CASRQWDRDGELFF. The CDR3 DNA follows: TGTGCCAGCAGACAATGGGACAGGGATGGGGAGCTGTTTTTT.

The chain recombines TRBV30 with TRBJ1-3; possibly TRBD1 for D (6 bases). Trimming pared 3 bases from V and 11 bases from J, leaving 20 bases between. Germline CDR1 GTSNPN, CDR2 SVGIG (reference sequence). This CDR3 has 14 residues. The CDR3 DNA is TGTGCCTGGAGACCTTTCTGGGGACCAGGGGCCATATATTTT. This translates into CAWRPFWGPGAIYF.

The rearrangement uses TRBV30 and TRBJ2-1; no firm D call. The V and J ends lost 4 bases and 4 bases respectively, with 5 bases between them. From germline, CDR1 is GTSNPN and CDR2 SVGIG (reference sequence). CDR3 length: 11 residues. DNA of the CDR3: TGTGCCTGGAAACTGTACAATGAGCAGTTCTTC. Encoded protein: CAWKLYNEQFF.

In DNA, the CDR3 is TGTGCCAGCACTAAGGACTTTGCAGATACGCAGTATTTT. It is translated as CASTKDFADTQYF. The chain recombines TRBV2 with TRBJ2-3; TRBD2 is a possible D gene (5 bases). The V and J ends lost 7 bases and 4 bases respectively, with 12 bases between them. The germline V gene encodes CDR1 SNHLY and CDR2 FYNNEI. The CDR3 is made up of 13 amino acids.

The chain joins TRBV9 to TRBJ1-1; 7 bases agree with TRBD1. The CDR3 is 19 amino acids. Per the germline V gene, CDR1 is SGDLS and CDR2 is YYNGEE. Unmatched junction bases numbered 22, after V lost 4 bases and J lost 4 bases. CDR3 DNA sequence: TGTGCCAGCAGCTCACAACCACCCCACAGGGGATTGGGTAGCACTGAAGCTTTCTTT. It yields the protein CASSSQPPHRGLGSTEAFF.

J is TRBJ2-1 and V is TRBV3-1 (or the pseudogene TRBV3-2); 14 bases are a match to TRBD2. The CDR3 is 16 residues long. V lost 3 bases, J lost 6 bases, and 4 bases stayed unmatched. Germline V CDR1 and CDR2: LGHDT, YNNKEL (reference sequence). The DNA for the CDR3 is TGTGCCAGCAGCCAGACGGGACTAGCGGGGGTCAATGAGCAGTTCTTC. Its protein product is CASSQTGLAGVNEQFF.

CDR3 loop: CASSSGSYEQYF. CDR3 nucleotide sequence: TGTGCCAGCAGCTCTGGGAGTTACGAGCAGTACTTC. V is TRBV11-2 and J is TRBJ2-7; D perhaps matches TRBD2 (5 bases). CDR3 size: 12 residues. Germline loops: CDR1 SGHAT, CDR2 FQNNGV. Trimming stripped 4 bases from V and 4 bases from J, with 8 bases between.

The chain has TRBV4-1 and TRBJ2-1; D possibly corresponds to TRBD1 (5 bases). This CDR3 has 15 amino acids. Trimming left V 3 bases short and J 7 bases short, with 16 bases between. CDR1 and CDR2 (germline): MGHRA, YSYEKL. The CDR3 bases are TGCGCCAGCAGCCAGCCCGGCAGGGTTGGGAATGAGCAGTTCTTC. Translating it yields CASSQPGRVGNEQFF.

The chain recombines TRBV30 with TRBJ1-3; D remains ambiguous. Germline values: CDR1 GTSNPN, CDR2 SVGIG (reference sequence). Trimming cost V 6 bases and J 4 bases, with 7 bases left between them. The CDR3 extends over 11 amino acids. The CDR3: CACHRGNTIYF. The CDR3 region has the DNA TGTGCCTGCCATAGGGGAAACACCATATATTTT.